This T cell receptor (beta chain) derives from a study of radiation and T cells in renal cell carcinoma (dated by TCRdb to the early 2020s). General notes on the study: The samples were obtained from a clinical trial, where primary renal cell carcinomas were treated with 15 Gy stereotactic body radiation therapy and then removed by nephrectomy 4 weeks afterward. Across all 50 or so samples, approximately 4,000,000 unique CDR3 nucleotide sequences, encoding 2.5 million to 3 million unique CDR3 amino acid sequences, were identified. TCR beta sequencing covered 55 or so samples in total, comprising some 26 tumors and 27 peripheral blood samples.

According to the study, the label for this sample's time point signals: blood 2 weeks post-SBRT. The sample's treatment or condition label is to be understood as: 15 Gy SBRT to primary tumor, nephrectomy 4 weeks later. To follow tumor-enriched clonotypes, serial peripheral blood was collected from radiation-treated patients at baseline and at 2 weeks and 4 weeks after SBRT. Every patient had renal cell carcinoma of clear cell pathology. The QIAamp DNA Blood Mini Kit (Qiagen) was used to prepare genomic DNA for TCR sequencing. Only samples passing all quality control checks were included in the analyses. TCR beta libraries were generated from genomic DNA with the immunoSEQ kit, following the manufacturer's recommendations. Library preparation used a first multiplex PCR with proprietary primers, then a second PCR adding unique barcodes, with bead cleanups after each round. Each sample batch included a kit-provided positive control reaction and a negative control reaction. The final libraries were assessed on an Agilent 4200 TapeStation D1000 ScreenTape, pooled by volume, and quantified by qPCR. Sequencing ran on an Illumina NextSeq500 with a MidOutput 150-cycle cartridge, using 156 Read1 and 15 Index1 cycles with kit custom primers. The pooled library was loaded at 0.8 to 1 pM, and around 18% PhiX control was spiked in. In the paper's pipeline: The vendor-processed data were analyzed in R, and a clonotype was defined as all T cells that share the same CDR3 nucleotide sequence. For clone abundance analyses, frequencies were normalized to the 10,000 most abundant clones in each sample. Before analysis, public T cell clones were removed, and these numbered fewer than six per sample on average. Tumor-enriched clonotypes and baseline blood-enriched clonotypes were defined as those with an abundance difference of at least 32-fold between compartments. A beta-binomial differential abundance model was applied to find clonotypes that expanded or contracted between blood time points. Similarity between tumor and blood repertoires was quantified using the Baroni-Urbani and Buser coefficient, and groups were compared with two-tailed Wilcoxon tests in R. TCRdb carries this immuneACCESS record with in-frame sequences only. Its versions omit some clonotypes, under half of them owing to an unresolved V gene in the studies checked, with the rest unexplained. V and J calls plus clone size are reproduced from that table; the DNA served to infer D and trimming. Recorded for this sample are tens of thousands of clones; 65% to 90% of them occurred a single time. The top ten constitute under 25% of the sample.

The paper as a whole reports these results and caveats: The single-armed trial design could not address effects of radiation dose or scheduling on the TCR repertoire. Dynamics of the blood repertoire were not tracked past 4 weeks after treatment. In blood, the top tumor clonotypes increased between baseline and 2 weeks post-radiation and then shrank by 4 weeks, which suggests that tumor-resident clones expanded only transiently. Because pretreatment tumor biopsies were not available, the study could not determine whether clonotypes were already present within the tumor at baseline.

Turning to this clone: Its antigen is currently not known. Base qualities are not recorded, but no much larger clone differs from it by a single base.

Inclusive of the bounding cysteine and phenylalanine, the CDR3 is 14 residues long. Left in the record is the CDR3 DNA by itself, 42 bases read in frame from the first base. Here the chain combines TRBV21-1 and TRBJ2-7. TRBV21-1 is listed as a pseudogene. The receptor comes from a woman between 45 and 60 years old with renal cell carcinoma. The sequencing used blood, collected from a patient whose treatment included radiotherapy and nephrectomy. For the CDR3, the sequence is CASRNTCLNYEQYF. The nucleotide sequence is given as TGTGCCAGCAGAAACACTTGCCTGAATTACGAGCAGTACTTC.